This TCR beta chain was captured in a study of cytomegalovirus exposure and HLA in healthy donors. PCR employed 60 Vbeta and 13 Jbeta primers. The method was immunoSEQ multiplex PCR; TCRdb's version includes in-frame clones alone and lacks a portion of them. The sample contains over 100,000 clones, 77% of which appear only once. The CDR3 has 18 amino acids. Germline CDR1 is SEHNR and CDR2 is FQNEAQ (reference sequence). A few counts support this clone. One end of the junction varies from germline; a read error may be responsible. The sequencing sample was made of PBMCs. This chain joins TRBV7-9 and TRBJ2-1, with 14 nucleotides matching TRBD2. The source of this sequence is a middle-aged man in good health and CMV-seropositive. In nucleotides, the CDR3 is TGTTCCAGCAGCGCCGGACTAGCGGGGGGACTCAACTACAATGAGCAGTTCTTC. The encoded protein is CSSSAGLAGGLNYNEQFF.